Sequencing of this T cell receptor (beta chain) was carried out in a study of Graves' ophthalmopathy and Graves' hyperthyroidism. Study context: Ahead of any treatment, peripheral blood was obtained at the initial diagnosis. Study outcomes and limitations: Blood also carried most expanded thyroid clonotypes exceeding 0.001 frequency.

Active ophthalmopathy (CAS at least 3, NOSPECS at least 4), lasting under 3 months. RNA transcripts were the source from which TCR beta CDR3 regions were amplified. HTBI-primed first-round RT-PCR preceded second-round multiplex PCR. Each CDR3 protein is one row after TCRdb ran MiXCR on the multiplex PCR reads. The sample lists about 400,000 distinct CDR3 sequences, about 17% occurring once. In its sample, this clonotype was seen many times. Its matching antigen is unknown. The source of this sequence is a woman younger than 30 with Graves' ophthalmopathy. Sequences were obtained from peripheral blood.

Written as DNA, the CDR3 is TGCGCCAGCAACCCAATCAAAAAACAGGGGAATACTAACGAGCAGTACTTC. Its translation: CASNPIKKQGNTNEQYF. The chain uses TRBV5-1 and TRBJ2-7; 7 nucleotides line up with TRBD1. V was pared by 6 bases and J by 5 bases, with 20 bases of the junction left unmatched. The CDR3 covers 17 residues. CDR1 and CDR2 (germline): SGHRS, YFSETQ.